One and the same sample provided the 21 T cell receptor beta chains below, sequenced in a study of T cells after yellow fever vaccination. TCRdb redid the calling of the 5' RACE reads with MiXCR, one entry per CDR3 protein. The data contain fewer than 100,000 distinct CDR3 sequences, almost 9% of them singletons. The sequencing here drew on CD8+ T cells not binding an NS4B(214-222) dextramer, sorted from PBMCs, taken more than 13 days after the first yellow fever vaccination. These receptors were obtained from a man aged 18-30 years who received the YFV17D yellow fever vaccine.

The sample holds a few counts of this clonotype. The rearrangement uses TRBV19 and TRBJ1-1; 7 bases align to TRBD1. V gave up 3 bases and J gave up 5 bases; unmatched junction bases: 12. Germline CDR1 LNHDA, CDR2 SQIVND (reference sequence). This CDR3 contains 16 residues. CDR3 region: CASSIPPTGVGTEAFF. CDR3 coding DNA: TGTGCCAGTAGTATCCCCCCCACAGGGGTAGGAACTGAAGCTTTCTTT.

The table lists this clonotype with many counts. The rearrangement links TRBV6-5 to TRBJ1-6; D might be TRBD1 (6 bases). Per the germline V gene, CDR1 is MNHEY and CDR2 is SVGAGI. V was trimmed by 2 bases and J by 7 bases, leaving 12 bases between them. The CDR3 sequence is 15 residues long. In nucleotides, the CDR3 is TGTGCCAGCAGTTACCTACAGGGAGCGAATTCACCCCTCCACTTT. Residues: CASSYLQGANSPLHF.

The J gene is TRBJ1-6, the V gene TRBV5-5; tentative D call: TRBD1 (5 bases). Trimming left V 4 bases short and J 7 bases short, with 18 bases between. Per the germline V gene, CDR1 is SGHKS and CDR2 is YYEKEE (reference sequence). The CDR3 is 16 residues long. The CDR3 spells CASSHNTGASNSPLHF. DNA for the CDR3: TGTGCCAGCAGCCATAATACAGGCGCCTCCAATTCACCCCTCCACTTT.

This clonotype has only a few counts. The genes are TRBV5-4 and TRBJ2-4; D is unclear. Between the trimmed V and J ends, which lost 4 bases and 1 base, there was a span of 9 bases. CDR3 length: 14 residues. Per germline, CDR1 SGHNT and CDR2 YYREEE (reference sequence). DNA of the CDR3: TGTGCCAGCAGCCGCGGCGCTGCCAAAAACATTCAGTACTTC. Its protein is CASSRGAAKNIQYF.

This clonotype was seen more than once but under ten times. V is TRBV29-1 and J is TRBJ2-7, with 7 bases lining up with TRBD1. Germline CDR1 and CDR2: SQVTM and ANQGSEA. This CDR3 has 13 residues. J was trimmed by 4 bases and V by 0 bases; bases with no gene match: 3. For the CDR3, the DNA is TGCAGCGTTGAAGACAGGGGGTTTTACGAGCAGTACTTC. Protein product: CSVEDRGFYEQYF.

This clonotype was seen more than once but under ten times. The chain recombines TRBV27 with TRBJ1-2; D uncertain. CDR1 MNHEY and CDR2 SMNVEV come from the germline V gene (reference sequence). V lost 7 bases and J 4 bases, leaving 7 bases between the germline ends. CDR3 length equals 11 residues. In DNA form, the CDR3 reads TGTGCCAGCAAGTCCGTCTATGGCTACACCTTC. It translates to CASKSVYGYTF.

This clonotype was seen many times. The chain couples TRBV12-3 or TRBV12-4 to TRBJ2-7, with 7 nucleotides matching TRBD1. The CDR3 contains 14 residues. Germline trimming cut 2 bases from V and 1 base from J; bases unmatched to any gene: 2. The CDR3 DNA sequence: TGTGCCAGCAGTTTAACAGGGGTGTCCTACGAGCAGTACTTC. Translating gives CASSLTGVSYEQYF.

This clonotype came up once. V is TRBV20-1 and J is TRBJ1-2; 7 bases fit TRBD1. Germline V gene data show CDR1 as DFQATT and CDR2 as SNEGSKA (reference sequence). CDR3 length: 15 residues. After removal of 6 bases from V and 0 bases from J, the junction contained 10 bases not matched to a gene. The CDR3 loop reads CSASQGVLANYGYTF. The CDR3 bases are TGCAGTGCATCGCAGGGGGTGCTGGCTAACTATGGCTACACCTTC.

This clonotype was recorded at least ten times. The rearrangement uses TRBV20-1 and TRBJ2-7, with TRBD1 as a possible D gene (5 bases). The V end was cut by 3 bases, the J end by 2 bases, with 11 bases between. In germline, CDR1 is DFQATT, CDR2 SNEGSKA (reference sequence). This CDR3 is 13 amino acids long. CDR3 loop: CSARGQGPYEQYF. The DNA for the CDR3 is TGCAGTGCTAGGGGGCAGGGCCCCTACGAGCAGTACTTC.

This clonotype came up a few times. The V gene is TRBV24-1, the J gene TRBJ2-7; no definite D call. The germline V gene has CDR1 KGHDR and CDR2 SFDVKD. V was shortened by 5 bases and J by 7 bases, with 8 bases between the two germline ends. The CDR3 consists of 11 residues. The CDR3 protein is CATSAVEEQYV. Written as DNA, the CDR3 is TGTGCCACCAGTGCGGTGGAAGAGCAGTACGTC.

This chain joins TRBV28 and TRBJ2-3, with 11 bases that match TRBD2. V shed 5 bases and J 2 bases; nucleotides not matched to a gene: 6. Germline V gives CDR1 MDHEN, CDR2 SYDVKM. This CDR3 region has 16 residues. CDR3 protein: CASSPTSGGNTDTQYF. The DNA of the CDR3 is TGTGCCAGCAGTCCAACTAGCGGGGGAAACACAGATACGCAGTATTTT.

A few counts support this clonotype. The chain recombines TRBV6-1 with TRBJ2-1; tentative D call: TRBD1 (6 bases). V was pared by 2 bases and J by 4 bases, with 12 bases between. Germline CDR1 is MNHNS and CDR2 is SASEGT. This CDR3 contains 15 residues. The CDR3 loop is CASSESGVTYNEQFF. The CDR3 DNA is TGTGCCAGCAGTGAATCAGGGGTCACGTACAATGAGCAGTTCTTC.

The V call is TRBV20-1, the J call TRBJ1-2; the D gene is possibly TRBD1 (6 bases). V was clipped by 3 bases and J by 14 bases, with 22 bases between them. Germline V lookup: CDR1 DFQATT, CDR2 SNEGSKA (reference sequence). The CDR3 sequence is 13 residues long. CDR3 protein: CSASKQGHTAETF. As DNA, the CDR3 is TGCAGTGCTAGCAAGCAGGGGCATACGGCGGAGACCTTC.

The CDR3 here is CASSQDSGLTDTQYF. CDR3 DNA sequence: TGCGCCAGCAGCCAAGATAGTGGACTCACAGATACGCAGTATTTT. The chain links TRBV4-3 to TRBJ2-3, with D perhaps TRBD2 (5 bases). Trimming removed 0 bases at V and 2 bases at J, with 9 bases between. CDR1 and CDR2 (germline): LGHNA, YSLEER. The CDR3 consists of 15 residues.

This clonotype was detected ten times or more. The chain joins TRBV19 to TRBJ2-4; D possibly corresponds to TRBD2 (5 bases). This CDR3 is 12 amino acids long. The germline CDR1 and CDR2 sequences are LNHDA and SQIVND (reference sequence). Trimming took 8 bases from V and 10 from J, leaving 15 bases between them. The CDR3 sequence is CASRKMGAIQYF. In nucleotides, the CDR3 is TGTGCCAGTCGAAAAATGGGAGCTATTCAGTACTTC.

This clonotype was recorded a few times. The genes are TRBV10-3 and TRBJ2-2, with TRBD1 matching 8 bases. This CDR3 has 16 residues. Losses at the gene ends were 6 bases for V and 3 bases for J; bases not matched to a gene: 9. Germline V gives CDR1 ENHRY, CDR2 SYGVKD. CDR3 residues: CAIRGTPGQDTGELFF. The DNA of the CDR3 is TGTGCCATCAGGGGAACCCCGGGACAGGACACCGGGGAGCTGTTTTTT.

This chain uses TRBV10-1 with TRBJ2-1, with 7 positions matching TRBD1. CDR3 length: 13 amino acids. Germline V CDR1 and CDR2: WNHNN, SYGVQD (reference sequence). The J segment lost 7 bases and the V segment lost 7 bases, leaving 7 bases of the junction unmatched. The CDR3 sequence is CASTTGVGNEQFF. The CDR3 DNA sequence: TGCGCCAGCACCACAGGGGTGGGGAATGAGCAGTTCTTC.

Ten or more counts support this clonotype. This sequence joins TRBV12-3 or TRBV12-4 and TRBJ2-2, with D hard to call. This CDR3 is built from 11 residues. Between the trimmed V and J ends, which lost 7 bases and 5 bases, there was a span of 5 bases. The CDR3 DNA sequence: TGTGCCAGCATGTGGACCGGGGAGCTGTTTTTT. It is translated as CASMWTGELFF.

This clonotype was seen ten or more times. J is TRBJ2-1 and V is TRBV12-3 or TRBV12-4; a weak D match, TRBD2 (6 bases). There are 13 residues in the CDR3. The germline V and J ends were trimmed by 8 bases and 9 bases, with 17 bases remaining between them. The CDR3 coding sequence is TGTGCCAGCTTCACATGGGGACTTCGTGAGCAGTTCTTC. It encodes CASFTWGLREQFF.

The chain carries TRBV29-1 and TRBJ2-1, with D perhaps matching TRBD1 or TRBD2 (5 bases each). Deletions cut 6 bases from V and 6 bases from J, with 18 bases between. This CDR3 contains 14 residues. Germline CDR1 and CDR2: SQVTM and ANQGSEA. CDR3 sequence reads: CSVAGTRRVNEQFF. CDR3 DNA sequence: TGCAGCGTCGCAGGGACCCGTCGGGTCAATGAGCAGTTCTTC.

This chain joins TRBV11-3 and TRBJ2-1; 7 nucleotides align to TRBD1. Germline V gene sequence: CDR1 SGHNT, CDR2 YENEEA. The CDR3 covers 15 residues. Germline trimming cut 5 bases from V and 8 bases from J; bases unmatched to any gene: 12. This chain's CDR3 is CASSLRQGYEDEQFF. CDR3 in DNA: TGTGCCAGCAGCCTCCGACAGGGTTATGAGGATGAGCAGTTCTTC.